Shown below are 11 T cell receptor beta chains from a single sample sequenced in a study of read filtering for tumor transcriptome and immune sequencing. The library was built from around 0.4 ug RNA with molecular barcoded adaptors for alpha/delta and beta/gamma chains. TCRdb fed the reads into MiXCR, producing one record per CDR3 protein. The table records around 41,000 distinct CDR3 sequences, 13% to 15% of them present only once. Sequencing used a population of CD138-negative cells sorted from bone marrow. These receptors all come from a donor aged 40 or over with multiple myeloma.

There are many counts of this clonotype. DNA for the CDR3: TGCGCCAGCAGCCAAGATGGTCAGGGGGGGCGGGGGAGCTACAATGAGCAGTTCTTC. Translation gives CASSQDGQGGRGSYNEQFF. The rearrangement links TRBV4-3 to TRBJ2-1; D assignment may be TRBD1 or TRBD2 (7 bases each). The V end lost 0 bases, the J end lost 3 bases, and 21 bases lay between the germline ends. The CDR3 is 19 residues long. Germline loops: CDR1 LGHNA, CDR2 YSLEER.

This clonotype was detected ten times or more. V usage is TRBV7-9 and J usage is TRBJ2-5, with TRBD1 identical over 7 bases. The CDR3 has 14 amino acids. The ends lost 5 bases at V and 4 bases at J; junction bases unmatched: 7. Germline V CDR1 and CDR2: SEHNR, FQNEAQ (reference sequence). The CDR3 nucleotides are TGTGCCAGCAGCCCACGACAGGGCCGAGAGACCCAGTACTTC. Translation: CASSPRQGRETQYF.

In its sample, this clonotype was seen a few times. Germline and junction disagree at one end, which may indicate a read error. The chain couples TRBV7-9 to TRBJ1-1; no reliable D call. This CDR3 has 13 residues. Germline CDR1 is SEHNR and CDR2 is FQNEAQ (reference sequence). The CDR3 coding sequence is TGTGCCGGCAGCTTCTCAGTGAACACTGAAGCTTTCTTT. This translates into CAGSFSVNTEAFF. Full variable domain (remainder filled in from reference TRBV7-9 and TRBJ1-1): DTGVSQNPRHKITKRGQNVTFRCDPISEHNRLYWYRQTLGQGPEFLTYFQNEAQLEKSRLLSDRFSAERPKGSFSTLEIQRTEQGDSAMYLCAGSFSVNTEAFFGQGTRLTVV.

Notes on this clonotype: This likely came from a read error, as a far larger clone is one base away. This rearrangement joins TRBV4-3 to TRBJ2-7, with D tentatively TRBD2 (5 bases). The length of the CDR3 is 15 residues. The germline CDR1 and CDR2 sequences are LGHNA and YSLEER. CDR3 residues: CVSSVGGPSSYEQYF. CDR3 in DNA: TGCGTCAGCAGTGTAGGAGGACCATCTTCCTACGAGCAGTACTTC.

The sample holds many counts of this clonotype. The chain links TRBV7-6 to TRBJ2-7, with 8 bases that match TRBD2. The CDR3 covers 13 residues. The J segment lost 5 bases and the V segment lost 4 bases, leaving 4 bases of the junction unmatched. CDR1 is SGHVS, CDR2 FNYEAQ, per germline. The CDR3 DNA sequence: TGTGCCAGCAGCTCCCGAGCGGGGGACGAGCAGTACTTC. Translating it yields CASSSRAGDEQYF. The full variable domain, with the rest looked up from reference TRBV7-6 and TRBJ2-7, is GAGVSQSPRYKVTKRGQDVALRCDPISGHVSLYWYRQALGQGPEFLTYFNYEAQQDKSGLPNDRFSAERPEGSISTLTIQRTEQRDSAMYRCASSSRAGDEQYFGPGTRLTVT.

This clonotype occurred many times. The chain has TRBV28 and TRBJ2-5, with TRBD1 matching 7 bases. V lost 6 bases to trimming and J lost 0 bases; unmatched junction nucleotides: 4. Per germline, CDR1 MDHEN and CDR2 SYDVKM. The CDR3 contains 14 residues. The CDR3 DNA reads TGTGCCAGCAGCTGGGACAGAAACCAAGAGACCCAGTACTTC. Translation: CASSWDRNQETQYF.

This clonotype was counted ten times or more. J is TRBJ1-4 and V is TRBV29-1, with 7 bases aligning to TRBD1. Germline V gives CDR1 SQVTM, CDR2 ANQGSEA. The CDR3 contains 14 residues. Losses at the gene ends were 2 bases for V and 3 bases for J; bases not matched to a gene: 3. The CDR3 region is CSVEPTGSNEKLFF. DNA of the CDR3: TGCAGCGTTGAACCGACAGGGTCTAATGAAAAACTGTTTTTT.

Concerning this clonotype itself: A far larger clone is a single base away, which makes a read error likely. J is TRBJ2-1 and V is TRBV7-9, with D perhaps matching TRBD1 or TRBD2 (6 bases each). The CDR3 is 15 amino acids. Between the trimmed V and J ends, which lost 3 bases and 8 bases, there was a span of 17 bases. Looked up from germline, CDR1 is SEHNR and CDR2 is FQNEAQ (reference sequence). In DNA form, the CDR3 reads TGTGCCAGCAGCTTCAAGGGGGGCGGCGGTTATGAGCAGTTCTTC. It translates to CASSFKGGGGYEQFF.

Ten or more counts support this clonotype. The rearrangement joins TRBV7-8 to TRBJ2-7; no clear D. This CDR3 is built from 13 residues. V was pared by 3 bases and J by 5 bases, with 11 bases between. Germline-derived CDR1 and CDR2 are SGHVS and FQNEAQ. CDR3 nucleotides: TGTGCCAGCAGCTTCCCATCCGCTAACGAGCAGTACTTC. Encoded protein: CASSFPSANEQYF.

In its sample, this clonotype was seen many times. The gene calls are TRBV20-1 and TRBJ2-2; TRBD1 matches at 7 bases. Unmatched junction bases numbered 5, after V lost 5 bases and J lost 8 bases. CDR3 length: 12 amino acids. Germline CDR1 reads DFQATT; CDR2 reads SNEGSKA (reference sequence). The CDR3 DNA follows: TGCAGTGCTCGAGGGGGCCCGGGGGAGCTGTTTTTT. Translating gives CSARGGPGELFF.

This clonotype was seen many times. The chain combines TRBV3-1 with TRBJ2-1; 12 nucleotides agree with TRBD2. The germline CDR1 and CDR2 sequences are LGHDT and YNNKEL (reference sequence). This CDR3 is 18 amino acids long. V dropped 0 bases and J dropped 1; count of bases not matched to a gene: 4. The CDR3 here is CASSQETSGGYSYNEQFF. For the CDR3, the DNA is TGTGCCAGCAGCCAAGAAACTAGCGGGGGGTATTCCTACAATGAGCAGTTCTTC.